This T cell receptor beta chain was recorded in a study of blood T cell repertoires in COVID-19. Assay used: immunoSEQ multiplex PCR; TCRdb lists only in-frame clones, some missing. The sample contains 25,000 to 35,000 clones, 70% to 90% of which appear only once. There are 15 residues in the CDR3. Germline CDR1 and CDR2: SGHTA and FQGNSA. V lost 0 bases to trimming and J lost 1 base, with 8 bases between them. The sample was peripheral blood. This receptor was taken from a human donor in a cohort sampled during active COVID-19. This rearrangement joins TRBV7-2 to TRBJ2-3; no clear D. The CDR3 DNA reads TGTGCCAGCAGCTTAGCGCAACATCGCACAGATACGCAGTATTTT. It codes for CASSLAQHRTDTQYF.